Given below is one T cell receptor beta chain in context. It lacks a known antigen. Base quality data are lacking; no much larger clone is found one base away. The sample originates from a study of T cell responses to AZD1222 COVID-19 vaccine (dated by TCRdb to about 2021). Broadly, across the study: AZD1222 recipients with second doses at about 4 weeks or about 12 weeks were pooled, because spike-specific TCR depth and breadth did not differ between schedules. TCR sequencing was performed for 230 to 250 trial participants, of whom around 200 were given two doses of AZD1222 and roughly 25 were given two doses of MenACWY control vaccine. Trial participants were enrolled into age subgroups of 18-55, 56-69 and 70-plus years, which contained approximately 150, 30 and 60 TCR-sequenced participants, respectively. Results and caveats for the whole study, not just this receptor: After two AZD1222 doses, spike-specific TCR breadth and depth were significantly higher than at day 0 and than in MenACWY recipients. Reportedly, almost half of the unique spike-specific TCRs recognized epitopes lying outside the regions that are mutated in the B.1.351 and B.1.1.7 variants. CD4 TCRs associated with the vaccine covered the entire spike protein, and the dominant responses were in regions 160-218 and 743-854. In the small 56-69-year group, the increase in depth fell short of significance, most likely because of low power. Conclusions about previously exposed vaccinees are limited, since just a handful of AZD1222 recipients were seropositive for SARS-CoV-2 at baseline. Participants were mostly white British, with more females than males. The authors suggested clonal diversity may have been underestimated. Because no day 14 peak-response samples were available, the repertoires could be characterized only after the peak T cell response.

The CDR3 regions of human TCRbeta chains were analyzed by immunosequencing. The published analysis was carried out like this. TCRs in the repertoires were matched against a reference library of SARS-CoV-2-specific TCRs that had been generated with the MIRA antigen-specificity platform. Breadth was defined as the fraction of unique TCRs that were SARS-CoV-2-associated. Depth was defined as the fraction of total T cells that were SARS-CoV-2-associated. Using the MIRA data, each spike-specific TCR was assigned both to the spike region to which the TCR was reactive and to a CD4 or CD8 class. Log10-transformed breadth and depth values were compared by one-way ANOVA with Sidak's multiple comparisons tests. Drawn from immuneACCESS, this table holds only the in-frame rearrangements with V and J called that TCRdb kept. Clones are partly lost; checked studies trace under half to an unresolved V gene and leave the rest unexplained. Clonal size and the V and J genes are those of that table, whereas D and trimming came from the DNA. In all, the sample holds around 180,000 clones, and around 89% of those were seen once. Under 8% of the sample rests with the top ten.

From the germline V gene (reference sequence), CDR1 is SEHNR and CDR2 is FQNEAQ. The CDR3 sequence holds 13 residues, the cysteine and phenylalanine included. Only the CDR3 portion is preserved as DNA: 39 bases, with reading frame beginning at the first base. Cut back by 1 base and 2 bases, the V and J ends lie 5 bases apart. This sample's time point label indicates: baseline before first vaccination. Vaccinee samples came from UK trials COV001 and COV002, including a single-blind randomized controlled phase 2/3 trial of AZD1222 (ChAdOx1 nCoV-19) in healthy adults. For TCRbeta chain sequencing, PBMC samples were collected from trial participants at day 0 and at day 28 after the second dose.

The receptor chain draws on TRBV7-9 and TRBJ1-2, with the D segment identity uncertain. This receptor was taken from an adult in good health. Sequencing used peripheral blood, obtained on day 0 of AZD1222 vaccination. Read as DNA, the sequence is TGTGCCAGCAGCTTAGACATGAACTATGGCTACACCTTC. Its product reads: CASSLDMNYGYTF.